The rows below give T cell receptor beta chains drawn from one sample of a study of blood T cell repertoires in COVID-19. The data were produced by immunoSEQ multiplex PCR, yet TCRdb's version contains in-frame clones alone and is incomplete. The data show more than 50,000 clones, about 73% seen once. Sequenced material: peripheral blood. These receptors originate from a woman aged 70-85 years with acute or convalescent COVID-19. Each CDR3 is given with its conserved first and last residue. The D gene is left open where the match is weak. Part of the rows lack a size; the others show once, few, many or a class for expanded clones.

cdr3_aa	cdr3_nt	clone_size	d_call	v_call	cdr3_length	j_call
CASSLGGTVRNTGELFF	TGTGCTAGCAGCTTAGGAGGGACAGTTAGGAACACCGGGGAGCTGTTTTTT	few	.	TRBV7-7	17	TRBJ2-2
CASSTRTANTEAFF	TGTGCCAGCAGCACTCGGACAGCGAACACTGAAGCTTTCTTT	once	.	TRBV13	14	TRBJ1-1
CASKRTGTGELFF	TGTGCCAGCAAGCGGACAGGGACCGGGGAGCTGTTTTTT	once	TRBD1	TRBV6-5	13	TRBJ2-2
CASSSKTRGATQYF	TGTGCCAGTAGCTCGAAGACCCGGGGGGCTACGCAGTATTTT	.	.	TRBV19	14	TRBJ2-3
CASSPTHGLAGGTGELFF	TGTGCCAGCAGTCCTACCCACGGACTAGCGGGGGGGACCGGGGAGCTGTTTTTT	once	TRBD2	TRBV3-1/TRBV3-2	18	TRBJ2-2
CASSLGGNSWNEQFF	TGTGCCAGCAGCTTAGGTGGCAACAGTTGGAATGAGCAGTTCTTC	once	.	TRBV11-3	15	TRBJ2-1
CATNPRDSYSNQPQHF	TGTGCCACCAACCCTCGGGACAGTTATAGCAATCAGCCCCAGCATTTT	.	TRBD1	TRBV18	16	TRBJ1-5
CASSFTTGGSGNTIYF	TGTGCCAGCAGCTTTACTACAGGGGGCTCTGGAAACACCATATATTTT	once	TRBD1	TRBV7-9	16	TRBJ1-3
CASISDTGNTEAFF	TGCGCCAGCATCTCGGACACCGGGAACACTGAAGCTTTCTTT	.	.	TRBV5-1	14	TRBJ1-1
CASRGPSGANVLTF	TGTGCCAGCAGGGGCCCCTCTGGGGCCAACGTCCTGACTTTC	few	.	TRBV6-5	14	TRBJ2-6
CASSLTVRNEQFF	TGTGCCAGCAGTTTGACAGTCCGCAATGAGCAGTTCTTC	few	.	TRBV27	13	TRBJ2-1
CASRKSGGHYNEQFF	TGTGCCAGCAGGAAGAGCGGGGGGCACTACAATGAGCAGTTCTTC	.	TRBD2	TRBV11-2	15	TRBJ2-1
CASGLGQPNTAFF	TGTGCTAGTGGCCTGGGACAGCCGAACACAGCTTTCTTT	.	TRBD1	TRBV12-5	13	TRBJ1-1
CASRLGQGNTGELFF	TGTGCCAGCAGACTAGGACAGGGGAACACCGGGGAGCTGTTTTTT	.	TRBD1	TRBV5-5	15	TRBJ2-2
CATSRDRDRGPETQYF	TGTGCCACCAGCAGAGATAGGGACAGGGGGCCCGAGACCCAGTACTTC	.	TRBD1	TRBV15	16	TRBJ2-5
CASSLDRVGTEAFF	TGCGCCAGCAGCTTGGACAGGGTGGGAACTGAAGCTTTCTTT	.	.	TRBV5-1	14	TRBJ1-1
CATSDPGTGFTRELFF	TGTGCCACCAGTGATCCCGGGACAGGATTCACCCGGGAGCTGTTTTTT	once	TRBD1	TRBV24-1	16	TRBJ2-2
CASSIRDNTEAFF	TGTGCCAGTAGTATCCGGGATAACACTGAAGCTTTCTTT	once	.	TRBV19	13	TRBJ1-1
CASARGGSPLHF	TGTGCCAGCGCAAGGGGGGGATCACCCCTCCACTTT	.	.	TRBV12-3/TRBV12-4	12	TRBJ1-6
CASSLDRNTGELFF	TGCGCCAGCAGCTTGGACAGGAACACCGGGGAGCTGTTTTTT	.	.	TRBV5-1	14	TRBJ2-2
CASSRLPGNMDTEAFF	TGTGCCAGCAGCCGGCTTCCAGGGAATATGGACACTGAAGCTTTCTTT	.	.	TRBV27	16	TRBJ1-1
CSASDPLAGVGDTQYF	TGCAGTGCTAGTGACCCTCTAGCGGGGGTGGGAGATACGCAGTATTTT	.	TRBD2	TRBV20-1	16	TRBJ2-3
CASSSFAGRTDTQYF	TGTGCCAGCAGTAGTTTCGCGGGACGAACAGATACGCAGTATTTT	.	.	TRBV2	15	TRBJ2-3
CASSASGTGRGNIQYF	TGTGCCAGCAGCGCCTCCGGGACAGGGAGGGGAAACATTCAGTACTTC	.	TRBD1	TRBV9	16	TRBJ2-4
CASSPSGESYEQYF	TGTGCCAGCAGCCCGTCGGGTGAGTCCTACGAGCAGTACTTC	.	.	TRBV7-3	14	TRBJ2-7
CASSRGATYSNQPQHF	TGTGCCAGCAGCCGTGGGGCAACCTATAGCAATCAGCCCCAGCATTTT	few	.	TRBV7-9	16	TRBJ1-5
CASSPSGQRNTEAFF	TGTGCCAGCAGCCCTAGTGGACAGCGGAACACTGAAGCTTTCTTT	few	.	TRBV7-9	15	TRBJ1-1
CASSVRRSGGASTGEQFF	TGTGCCAGCAGCGTACGTCGAAGCGGGGGGGCCTCGACAGGCGAGCAGTTCTTC	.	TRBD2	TRBV7-2	18	TRBJ2-1
CASGHRGRREQYF	TGTGCCAGCGGCCACAGGGGGCGCCGGGAGCAGTACTTC	.	TRBD1	TRBV6-5	13	TRBJ2-7
CASSFRGALEQFF	TGTGCCAGCAGTTTCCGGGGGGCGCTTGAGCAGTTCTTC	.	.	TRBV12-3/TRBV12-4	13	TRBJ2-1
CASSPTGLVGEQYF	TGTGCCAGCAGCCCGACAGGGTTGGTAGGCGAGCAGTACTTC	.	TRBD1	TRBV6-5	14	TRBJ2-7
CASSGSRTGRSYNSPLHF	TGTGCCAGTAGTGGATCGAGGACAGGCCGCTCCTATAATTCACCCCTCCACTTT	.	TRBD1	TRBV19	18	TRBJ1-6
CASSPQGDTEAFF	TGTGCCAGCTCACCACAGGGGGACACTGAAGCTTTCTTT	.	.	TRBV18	13	TRBJ1-1
CASSHLARGAETQYF	TGTGCCAGCAGCCACCTGGCCCGGGGTGCAGAGACCCAGTACTTC	once	.	TRBV3-1/TRBV3-2	15	TRBJ2-5
CACPEGAGDEKLFF	TGTGCCTGCCCCGAGGGGGCAGGTGATGAAAAACTGTTTTTT	.	TRBD1	TRBV30	14	TRBJ1-4
CASSPLRRALNTGELFF	TGTGCCAGCAGCCCCCTAAGAAGAGCCCTGAACACCGGGGAGCTGTTTTTT	few	.	TRBV7-9	17	TRBJ2-2
CASSQGGWAFF	TGTGCCAGCAGCCAAGGCGGTTGGGCTTTCTTT	.	.	TRBV14	11	TRBJ1-1
CASSQNRGENTEAFF	TGTGCCAGCTCACAAAACAGGGGCGAGAACACTGAAGCTTTCTTT	.	TRBD1	TRBV18	15	TRBJ1-1
CASSQAGGEGAFF	TGTGCCAGCTCACAGGCAGGGGGCGAGGGAGCTTTCTTT	.	TRBD1	TRBV18	13	TRBJ1-1
CASSIREGYTF	TGTGCCAGTAGTATTCGGGAGGGCTACACCTTC	.	.	TRBV19	11	TRBJ1-2
CASNFVDRATDTQYF	TGTGCCAGCAACTTCGTGGACAGAGCCACAGATACGCAGTATTTT	.	.	TRBV21-1	15	TRBJ2-3